These 32 T cell receptor beta chains were all obtained from the same sample, sequenced in a study of identical twins. TCRdb reanalysed the 5' RACE reads using MiXCR and keeps one entry per CDR3 protein. Of 650,000 to 800,000 distinct CDR3 sequences in the sample, around 8.6% are singletons; the top ten hold approximately 0.96%. This sample also belongs to another study, concerning yellow fever vaccine responses in identical twins.

The source material was PBMCs. All receptors come from a woman aged 18-35 years in good health.

The chain links TRBV5-1 to TRBJ2-3; no firm D call. This CDR3 contains 13 residues. Trimming removed 4 bases at V and 8 bases at J, with 14 bases between. Germline CDR1 SGHRS, CDR2 YFSETQ. Written as DNA, the CDR3 is TGCGCCAGCAGCCCATACTCGATTGGTACGCAGTATTTT. Translated, it gives CASSPYSIGTQYF.

This clonotype was counted only a few times. This chain connects TRBV20-1 to TRBJ2-5; perhaps TRBD1 as D (5 bases). This CDR3 spans 14 amino acids. In germline, CDR1 is DFQATT, CDR2 SNEGSKA (reference sequence). The V end lost 2 bases, the J end lost 2 bases, and 12 bases lay between the germline ends. The DNA of the CDR3 is TGCAGTGCTAGACAGGGCCCCGCACAAGAGACCCAGTACTTC. It codes for CSARQGPAQETQYF.

This clonotype was seen many times. The chain employs TRBV6-5 and TRBJ2-5; maybe TRBD2 (6 bases). The CDR3 is 14 residues long. Germline CDR1 MNHEY, CDR2 SVGAGI. Trimming took 4 bases from V and 5 from J, leaving 14 bases between them. This CDR3 reads CASSLSGVGETQYF. CDR3 nucleotide sequence: TGTGCCAGCAGTTTATCGGGGGTTGGGGAGACCCAGTACTTC.

This clonotype has just a few counts. This chain connects TRBV5-1 to TRBJ2-3, with TRBD1 identical over 8 bases. Germline CDR1 reads SGHRS; CDR2 reads YFSETQ. The CDR3 spans 15 residues. V gave up 2 bases and J gave up 8 bases; unmatched junction bases: 10. In DNA, the CDR3 is TGCGCCAGCAGCTTTTCAGGGGGCGCGGAGGGTACGCAGTATTTT. Translating gives CASSFSGGAEGTQYF.

This clonotype has a count of ten or more. CDR3 in amino acids: CSASLPRTGGAETQYF. CDR3 nucleotides: TGCAGTGCTAGCCTCCCTCGGACAGGGGGCGCAGAGACCCAGTACTTC. V and J are TRBV20-1 and TRBJ2-5; TRBD1 agrees at 11 bases. Looked up from germline, CDR1 is DFQATT and CDR2 is SNEGSKA (reference sequence). The CDR3 has 16 amino acids. V gave up 3 bases and J gave up 4 bases; unmatched junction bases: 10.

V usage is TRBV4-1 and J usage is TRBJ2-3, with 7 bases fitting TRBD1. The CDR3 length is 16 residues. Germline V gene lookup returns CDR1 MGHRA and CDR2 YSYEKL. V trimming: 4 bases; J trimming: 2 bases; junction bases outside the gene matches: 9. CDR3 nucleotides: TGCGCCAGCAGCCCGGCCGGGACAGAAGCCACAGATACGCAGTATTTT. This translates into CASSPAGTEATDTQYF.

This clonotype came up a few times. This chain uses TRBV5-1 with TRBJ2-6, with 13 bases aligning to TRBD2. CDR1 and CDR2 from the germline V gene are SGHRS and YFSETQ. The CDR3 sequence is 18 residues long. With 4 bases clipped from V and 0 bases from J, the junction kept 4 bases outside the gene matches. CDR3 sequence: CASSQGLAGLSGANVLTF. The CDR3 DNA is TGCGCCAGCAGCCAGGGACTAGCGGGGCTCTCTGGGGCCAACGTCCTGACTTTC.

The V call is TRBV6-1, the J call TRBJ1-5; 10 nucleotides align to TRBD1. The germline V gene encodes CDR1 MNHNS and CDR2 SASEGT. The trim removed 8 bases at V and 5 bases at J, leaving 3 bases unmatched. CDR3 length: 13 residues. CDR3 sequence reads: CASQDRGYQPQHF. CDR3 DNA sequence: TGTGCCAGCCAGGACAGGGGGTATCAGCCCCAGCATTTT.

This clonotype was counted only a few times. The chain is built from TRBV10-3 and TRBJ2-5, with 10 nucleotides matching TRBD2. CDR1 is ENHRY and CDR2 is SYGVKD in the germline V gene. This CDR3 is 14 amino acids long. Trimming took 5 bases from V and 3 from J; bases not matched to a gene: 3. This CDR3 reads CAISFLAGEETQYF. For the CDR3, the DNA is TGTGCCATCAGTTTTCTAGCGGGGGAAGAGACCCAGTACTTC.

The table lists this clonotype with many counts. As DNA, the CDR3 is TGTGCCAGCAGTTACACAGGAAACACTGAAGCTTTCTTT. It encodes CASSYTGNTEAFF. The rearrangement joins TRBV6-5 to TRBJ1-1; tentatively, D is TRBD1 (5 bases). V was shortened by 2 bases and J by 2 bases, with 6 bases between the two germline ends. This CDR3 has 13 residues. Germline V gene lookup returns CDR1 MNHEY and CDR2 SVGAGI.

There are many counts of this clonotype. This chain connects TRBV5-1 to TRBJ2-7; D is unclear. V was cut by 0 bases and J by 2 bases, with 9 bases left in between. Germline V gives CDR1 SGHRS, CDR2 YFSETQ. This CDR3 region has 14 residues. CDR3 sequence: CASSLVPGPYEQYF. The CDR3, as DNA: TGCGCCAGCAGCTTGGTGCCAGGACCCTACGAGCAGTACTTC.

Written as DNA, the CDR3 is TGTGCCACCAGCAGAGACCCGTCGGGGACCGCTCCAGATACGCAGTATTTT. Encoded protein: CATSRDPSGTAPDTQYF. V is TRBV15 and J is TRBJ2-3; the D call may be TRBD1 or TRBD2 (5 bases each). Trimming pared 0 bases from V and 4 bases from J, leaving 17 bases between. From germline, CDR1 is LNHNV and CDR2 YYDKDF (reference sequence). This CDR3 has 17 residues.

This clonotype was seen a handful of times. The chain joins TRBV24-1 to TRBJ2-2; 7 bases agree with TRBD2. Germline loops: CDR1 KGHDR, CDR2 SFDVKD. The CDR3 contains 15 residues. After removal of 4 bases from V and 5 bases from J, the junction contained 6 bases not matched to a gene. This CDR3 is CATSEAGFKTGELFF. The CDR3 nucleotides are TGTGCCACCAGTGAAGCGGGGTTTAAAACCGGGGAGCTGTTTTTT.

This clonotype was recorded at least ten times. The rearrangement joins TRBV5-1 to TRBJ2-1, with D perhaps matching TRBD2 (5 bases). The CDR3 length is 15 residues. The V and J ends lost 9 bases and 0 bases respectively, with 16 bases between them. The germline CDR1 and CDR2 sequences are SGHRS and YFSETQ. The CDR3 protein is CATKAGVSSYNEQFF. CDR3 nucleotides: TGCGCCACCAAAGCCGGGGTAAGCTCCTACAATGAGCAGTTCTTC. The entire variable domain, with the rest obtained from reference TRBV5-1 and TRBJ2-1, is as follows: KAGVTQTPRYLIKTRGQQVTLSCSPISGHRSVSWYQQTPGQGLQFLFEYFSETQRNKGNFPGRFSGRQFSNSRSEMNVSTLELGDSALYLCATKAGVSSYNEQFFGPGTRLTVL.

This clonotype showed up many times. V and J are TRBV29-1 and TRBJ2-1; a possible D gene is TRBD1 (8 bases). V lost 1 base to trimming and J lost 8 bases, with 21 bases between them. CDR1 is SQVTM, CDR2 ANQGSEA, per germline. There are 16 residues in the CDR3. The CDR3 coding sequence is TGCAGCGTTGAAGTGCCCTCAGACAGGGGAGGGCATGAGCAGTTCTTC. Encoded protein: CSVEVPSDRGGHEQFF.

This clonotype was observed a handful of times. The chain uses TRBV6-2 or TRBV6-3 and TRBJ2-5; 10 bases match TRBD2. The CDR3 length is 15 residues. CDR1 and CDR2 (germline): MNHEY, SVGEGT. The V gene end was trimmed by 3 bases and the J gene end by 1 base; junction bases not matched to a gene: 2. CDR3 sequence reads: CASSYSGRPQETQYF. CDR3 DNA sequence: TGTGCCAGCAGTTATAGCGGGAGGCCCCAAGAGACCCAGTACTTC.

This clonotype showed up just a few times. This chain connects TRBV12-3 or TRBV12-4 to TRBJ1-2; D unclear. Trimming pared 6 bases from V and 1 base from J, leaving 15 bases between. The CDR3 consists of 15 residues. This CDR3 is CASRPGVPDNYGYTF. Written as DNA, the CDR3 is TGTGCCAGCAGGCCCGGGGTACCCGATAACTATGGCTACACCTTC.

The rearrangement joins TRBV6-5 to TRBJ2-5; possibly TRBD2 for D (6 bases). V lost 2 bases and J lost 7, with 11 bases in between. This CDR3 spans 13 amino acids. Germline CDR1 MNHEY, CDR2 SVGAGI. CDR3 in amino acids: CASSYGLRGTQYF. CDR3 DNA: TGTGCCAGCAGTTACGGGCTGCGGGGGACCCAGTACTTC.

The V gene is TRBV18, the J gene TRBJ2-7, with TRBD1 matching 11 bases. Germline V gene sequence: CDR1 KGHSH, CDR2 LQKENI. Trimming took 0 bases from V and 3 from J; bases not matched to a gene: 4. The CDR3 sequence is 16 residues long. CDR3 bases: TGTGCCAGCTCACCACCGAGGACAGGGGGCTTCTACGAGCAGTACTTC. It encodes CASSPPRTGGFYEQYF.

This chain connects TRBV7-8 to TRBJ1-1; 9 bases agree with TRBD1. With V trimmed by 4 bases and J by 4 bases, 4 bases remained unmatched. CDR1 is SGHVS, CDR2 FQNEAQ, per germline. The CDR3 covers 14 residues. The CDR3 is CASSSGDRVTEAFF. The CDR3 DNA reads as TGTGCCAGCAGCTCTGGGGACAGGGTCACTGAAGCTTTCTTT.

This chain links TRBV7-9 with TRBJ2-5; D gene unclear. Germline V gives CDR1 SEHNR, CDR2 FQNEAQ (reference sequence). The V end lost 1 base, the J end lost 2 bases, and 11 bases lay between the germline ends. CDR3 length: 15 residues. The CDR3 loop is CASSLGSVEQETQYF. The CDR3 DNA reads TGTGCCAGCAGCTTAGGTTCGGTCGAGCAAGAGACCCAGTACTTC.

There are a few counts of this clonotype. V and J are TRBV2 and TRBJ2-3, with 7 bases identical to TRBD1. The CDR3 extends over 16 amino acids. Germline V lookup: CDR1 SNHLY, CDR2 FYNNEI. J was trimmed by 5 bases and V by 5 bases; bases with no gene match: 13. The CDR3 here is CASSYPDRDGRDTQYF. In nucleotides, the CDR3 is TGTGCCAGCAGTTACCCCGACAGGGATGGAAGAGATACGCAGTATTTT.

The CDR3 DNA is TGTGCCAGCAGCCCGGGGACCTCATGGGGGGAGCAGTACTTC. Protein product: CASSPGTSWGEQYF. This rearrangement joins TRBV11-2 to TRBJ2-7; D may correspond to TRBD1 or TRBD2 (5 bases each). This CDR3 is built from 14 residues. From germline, CDR1 is SGHAT and CDR2 FQNNGV. With 5 bases removed from V and 7 bases from J, the gap between germline ends came to 18 bases.

This clonotype was picked up a small number of times. This chain uses TRBV10-3 with TRBJ2-1; tentative D call: TRBD2 (6 bases). Germline V gene sequence: CDR1 ENHRY, CDR2 SYGVKD. The CDR3 runs 14 residues. V was pared by 10 bases and J by 3 bases, with 16 bases between. CDR3 sequence: CATFDPGVYNEQFF. The CDR3 bases are TGTGCCACCTTTGACCCGGGAGTCTACAATGAGCAGTTCTTC.

This chain connects TRBV5-5 to TRBJ2-7; D gene uncertain. Trimming removed 1 base at V and 5 bases at J, with 4 bases between. CDR1 SGHKS and CDR2 YYEKEE come from the germline V gene (reference sequence). There are 11 residues in the CDR3. CDR3 in DNA: TGTGCCAGCAGCTTGCAGGACGAGCAGTACTTC. It yields the protein CASSLQDEQYF.

CDR3 DNA sequence: TGTGCCAGCAGCGTAGCTGGAGGGAGCAGCCTCTCCTACAATGAGCAGTTCTTC. Amino acid sequence: CASSVAGGSSLSYNEQFF. This chain joins TRBV9 and TRBJ2-1, with D perhaps TRBD2 (6 bases). The germline V gene encodes CDR1 SGDLS and CDR2 YYNGEE. The V and J ends lost 0 bases and 0 bases respectively, with 16 bases between them. The CDR3 loop spans 18 amino acids.

The chain has TRBV5-5 and TRBJ1-1; D is unresolved. Germline-derived CDR1 and CDR2 are SGHKS and YYEKEE (reference sequence). This CDR3 contains 17 residues. V was pared by 0 bases and J by 1 base, with 16 bases between. The CDR3 here is CASSLAAEGLPNTEAFF. DNA of the CDR3: TGTGCCAGCAGCTTGGCTGCGGAGGGTCTGCCGAACACTGAAGCTTTCTTT.

Ten or more counts support this clonotype. This chain connects TRBV25-1 to TRBJ2-1; the match to TRBD2 covers 13 bases. Per germline, CDR1 MGHDK and CDR2 SYGVNS. J lost 10 bases, V lost 2 bases, and 8 bases had no gene match. The length of the CDR3 is 16 residues. In nucleotides, the CDR3 is TGTGCCAGCAGTGAAGGGGCGACTAGCGGGAGGCCAGAGCAGTTCTTC. The encoded protein is CASSEGATSGRPEQFF.

In this sample, this clonotype turned up many times. The V call is TRBV27, the J call TRBJ2-1; the match to TRBD2 covers 16 bases. The germline V gene encodes CDR1 MNHEY and CDR2 SMNVEV (reference sequence). The CDR3 is made up of 22 amino acids. J gave up 0 bases and V 4 bases, and 15 bases lay outside the gene matches. Here the CDR3 DNA reads TGTGCCAGCAGTTCGTGGGACCCCGGGACTAGCGGGAGGGCGAGCTCCTACAATGAGCAGTTCTTC. Its protein is CASSSWDPGTSGRASSYNEQFF.

This clonotype turned up a few times. The rearrangement joins TRBV7-2 to TRBJ2-2, with TRBD2 matching 11 bases. The ends lost 8 bases at V and 1 base at J; junction bases unmatched: 3. The CDR3 contains 15 residues. Germline CDR1 and CDR2: SGHTA and FQGNSA. CDR3 nucleotide sequence: TGTGCCAGCGGAGGGACTAGCGGGAACACCGGGGAGCTGTTTTTT. Translation: CASGGTSGNTGELFF.

This clonotype has more than one count but fewer than ten. This chain uses TRBV6-2 or TRBV6-3 with TRBJ2-3; 7 bases agree with TRBD2. Per germline, CDR1 MNHEY and CDR2 SVGEGT. The CDR3 has 15 residues. The ends lost 6 bases at V and 2 bases at J; junction bases unmatched: 8. CDR3: CASRPGTTHTDTQYF. The CDR3 coding sequence is TGTGCCAGCAGGCCCGGGACTACACACACAGATACGCAGTATTTT.

This clonotype was counted only a few times. The CDR3 bases are TGTGCCAGCACATGGGGACAGCACACCGGGGAGCTGTTTTTT. Translating gives CASTWGQHTGELFF. The chain combines TRBV7-8 with TRBJ2-2; 7 positions agree with TRBD1. Per the germline V gene, CDR1 is SGHVS and CDR2 is FQNEAQ. V trimming: 7 bases; J trimming: 3 bases; junction bases outside the gene matches: 5. This CDR3 spans 14 amino acids. Complete variable domain (other parts from reference TRBV7-8 and TRBJ2-2): GAGVSQSPRYKVAKRGQDVALRCDPISGHVSLFWYQQALGQGPEFLTYFQNEAQLDKSGLPSDRFFAERPEGSVSTLKIQRTQQEDSAVYLCASTWGQHTGELFFGEGSRLTVL.